The TCR beta chain under discussion was sequenced for a study of cytomegalovirus exposure and HLA in healthy donors. Broader study findings: Cytomegalovirus-associated TCR beta chains were listed, numbering more than 150. Clusters of TCRs from the first cohort tended to co-occur in the roughly 120 validation repertoires (as a later analysis found).

Profiling relied on immunoSEQ multiplex PCR, and the TCRdb table lists in-frame clones only, not all of them. The sample carries hundreds of thousands of clones, around nine tenths recorded once. The ends were cut back, 2 bases at V and 1 base at J, with 11 bases in the middle. Germline V gene lookup returns CDR1 MNHNS and CDR2 SASEGT. CDR3 length: 15 amino acids. The study drew the donors from its approximately 130-subject validation cohort, separate from the approximately 700-subject first cohort. In the case of this clone: What it binds is not known.

This chain joins TRBV6-1 and TRBJ1-1; maybe TRBD1 (5 bases). The sample taken for sequencing was PBMCs. The receptor comes from a woman aged 18 to 35 in good health and CMV-seropositive. The CDR3 coding sequence is TGTGCCAGCAGTGAATTAGGAAGGGGGAACACTGAAGCTTTCTTT. This translates into CASSELGRGNTEAFF.